This T cell receptor beta chain was observed in a study of shared clonotypes between healthy human individuals. Whole-study context: A couple of female and a few male donors aged 18 to 49 were enrolled. Whole-study results and caveats: Compared with memory subsets, naive subsets generally had larger estimated richness. Few donors restricted represented genetic and exposure-history diversity.

From CD4+ cells came CD45RA+ naive and CD45RA-negative memory subsets. Measured with immunoSEQ multiplex PCR; TCRdb has only the in-frame clones, and not every one. The table records some 2,500,000 clones, less than 95% of them present only once. Germline loops: CDR1 KGHSH, CDR2 LQKENI. The CDR3 consists of 12 residues. The V end was cut by 3 bases, the J end by 1 base, with 2 bases between. This clone was counted only a few times. Its antigen remains unidentified. The sample carries other DNA sequences with the same CDR3. The chain employs TRBV18 and TRBJ2-3; D is ambiguous. Sequencing was performed on naive CD4+ T cells from PBMCs. As for subset: CD45RA+ positively selected. The TCR comes from a man aged 18 to 29 in good health. Some clones in this sample may be carry-over from other donors' samples. The CDR3 nucleotides are TGTGCCAGCTCACCTGGCACAGATACGCAGTATTTT. This gives the protein CASSPGTDTQYF.